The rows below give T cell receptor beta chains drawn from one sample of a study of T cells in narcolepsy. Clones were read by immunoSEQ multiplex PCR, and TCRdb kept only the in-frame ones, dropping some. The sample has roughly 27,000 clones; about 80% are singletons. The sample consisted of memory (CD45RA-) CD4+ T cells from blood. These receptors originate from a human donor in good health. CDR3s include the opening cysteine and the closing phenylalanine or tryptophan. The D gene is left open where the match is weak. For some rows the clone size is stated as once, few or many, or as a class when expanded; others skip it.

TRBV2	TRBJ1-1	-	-	CASSDRTLNTEAFF	TGTGCCAGCAGTGACAGAACCTTAAACACTGAAGCTTTCTTT
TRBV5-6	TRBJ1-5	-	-	CASSTTGKALNQPQHF	TGTGCCAGCAGCACCACGGGAAAGGCCCTCAATCAGCCCCAGCATTTT
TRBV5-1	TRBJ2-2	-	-	CASSGLAARGELFF	TGCGCCAGCAGCGGGCTAGCAGCTCGCGGGGAGCTGTTTTTT
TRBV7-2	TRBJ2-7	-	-	CASSPRGGRDEQYF	TGTGCCAGCAGCCCTAGGGGGGGGAGGGACGAGCAGTACTTC
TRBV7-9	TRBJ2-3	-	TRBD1	CASSARGLGDTQYF	TGTGCCAGCAGCGCCAGGGGGCTTGGAGATACGCAGTATTTT
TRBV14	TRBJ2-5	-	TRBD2	CASSQDRGGLHRKTQYF	TGTGCCAGCAGCCAAGATCGGGGGGGACTCCACCGGAAGACCCAGTACTTC
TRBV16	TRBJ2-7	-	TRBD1	CASSPPGTVVYEQYF	TGTGCCAGCAGCCCACCCGGGACAGTTGTCTACGAGCAGTACTTC
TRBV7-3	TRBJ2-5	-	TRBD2	CASSWRGGARETQYF	TGTGCCAGCAGCTGGCGCGGGGGGGCACGGGAGACCCAGTACTTC
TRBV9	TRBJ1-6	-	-	CASSVELSDNSPLHF	TGTGCCAGCAGCGTAGAACTCTCGGATAATTCACCCCTCCACTTT
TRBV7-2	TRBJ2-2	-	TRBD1	CASTKGTGATGELFF	TGTGCCAGCACGAAGGGGACAGGGGCCACCGGGGAGCTGTTTTTT
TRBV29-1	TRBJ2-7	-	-	CSAHLVVSGRAYEQYF	TGCAGCGCCCACCTTGTTGTATCGGGGAGAGCCTACGAGCAGTACTTC
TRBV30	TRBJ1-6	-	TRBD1	CAAGTGEGSPLHF	TGTGCCGCCGGTACAGGGGAGGGTTCACCCCTCCACTTT
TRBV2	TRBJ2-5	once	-	CASSWGRQETQYF	TGTGCCAGCAGCTGGGGACGGCAAGAGACCCAGTACTTC
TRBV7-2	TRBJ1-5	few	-	CASSSEGQSNQPQHF	TGTGCCAGCAGCTCGGAAGGACAGAGCAATCAGCCCCAGCATTTT
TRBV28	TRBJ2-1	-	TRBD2	CASSFSGRNLNEQFF	TGTGCCAGCAGTTTTAGCGGGAGGAACTTAAATGAGCAGTTCTTC
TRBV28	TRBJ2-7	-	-	CASSWAKNEQYF	TGTGCCAGCAGTTGGGCAAAGAACGAGCAGTACTTC
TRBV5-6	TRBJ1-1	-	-	CASSLRGRYTEAFF	TGTGCCAGCAGCCTCAGGGGTCGGTACACTGAAGCTTTCTTT
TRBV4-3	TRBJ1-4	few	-	CASSHRREKLFF	TGCGCCAGCAGCCACAGGCGGGAAAAACTGTTTTTT
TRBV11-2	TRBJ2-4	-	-	CASSAAPLRAKNIQYF	TGTGCCAGCAGCGCCGCCCCCCTTAGGGCCAAAAACATTCAGTACTTC
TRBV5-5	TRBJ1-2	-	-	CASSLEQGDGYTF	TGTGCCAGCAGCTTGGAACAGGGCGATGGCTACACCTTC
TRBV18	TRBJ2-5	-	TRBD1	CASSVEKTGLGETQYF	TGTGCCAGCTCAGTAGAAAAGACAGGGCTCGGGGAGACCCAGTACTTC
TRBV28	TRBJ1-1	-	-	CASSLFSEAFF	TGTGCCAGCAGTTTATTTTCTGAAGCTTTCTTT
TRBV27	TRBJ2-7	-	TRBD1	CASSITGGGYYEQYF	TGTGCCAGCAGTATTACAGGGGGCGGTTACTACGAGCAGTACTTC
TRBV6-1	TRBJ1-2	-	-	CASRWGNYGYTF	TGTGCCAGCCGTTGGGGGAACTATGGCTACACCTTC
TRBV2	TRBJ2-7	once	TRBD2	CASSGGSGSYEQYF	TGTGCCAGCAGTGGGGGTAGCGGGAGTTACGAGCAGTACTTC
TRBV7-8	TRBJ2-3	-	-	CASSGPREDTQYF	TGTGCCAGCAGCGGCCCCAGGGAGGATACGCAGTATTTT
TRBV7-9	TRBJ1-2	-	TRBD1	CASSQGQLYGYTF	TGTGCCAGCAGCCAGGGACAGCTCTATGGCTACACCTTC
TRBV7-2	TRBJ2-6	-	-	CASSLNPLGANVLTF	TGTGCCAGCAGCTTAAACCCCCTCGGGGCCAACGTCCTGACTTTC
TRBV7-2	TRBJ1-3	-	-	CASSSRVGQGRGGNTIYF	TGTGCCAGCAGCTCCCGAGTGGGGCAGGGCAGAGGAGGAAACACCATATATTTT
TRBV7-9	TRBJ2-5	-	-	CATSLGRTSETQYF	TGTGCCACCTCTTTGGGACGGACATCGGAGACCCAGTACTTC
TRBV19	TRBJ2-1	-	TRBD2	CASTPTGGGNEQFF	TGTGCCAGTACCCCTACGGGAGGGGGCAATGAGCAGTTCTTC
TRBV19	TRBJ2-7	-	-	CASSILRAGFYEQYF	TGTGCCAGTAGTATCCTGAGGGCAGGATTCTACGAGCAGTACTTC
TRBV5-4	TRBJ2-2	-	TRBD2	CASRPAGGLTGELFF	TGTGCCAGCAGACCAGCGGGGGGGCTAACCGGGGAGCTGTTTTTT
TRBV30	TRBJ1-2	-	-	CAWNLERWYGYTF	TGTGCCTGGAATCTTGAAAGGTGGTATGGCTACACCTTC
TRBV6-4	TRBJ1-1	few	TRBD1	CASRPTGVSTEAFF	TGTGCCAGCAGACCGACAGGGGTTAGCACTGAAGCTTTCTTT
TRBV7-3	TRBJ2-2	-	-	CASSENTGELFF	TGTGCCAGCAGCGAGAACACCGGGGAGCTGTTTTTT
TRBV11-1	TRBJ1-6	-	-	CASSFLQDNSPLHF	TGTGCCAGCAGCTTTTTGCAGGACAATTCACCCCTCCACTTT
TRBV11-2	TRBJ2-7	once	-	CASSLVIGVGQSYEQYF	TGTGCCAGCAGCTTAGTGATCGGGGTGGGACAATCCTACGAGCAGTACTTC
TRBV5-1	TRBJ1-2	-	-	CASSLGATGNYGYTF	TGCGCCAGCAGCTTGGGGGCGACGGGTAACTATGGCTACACCTTC
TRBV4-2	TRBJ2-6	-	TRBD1	CASSQPRAGGLATGANVLTF	TGTGCCAGCAGCCAACCCAGGGCAGGGGGCTTGGCTACTGGGGCCAACGTCCTGACTTTC
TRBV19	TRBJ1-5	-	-	CASTQLGGNQPQHF	TGTGCCAGTACCCAACTAGGGGGAAATCAGCCCCAGCATTTT
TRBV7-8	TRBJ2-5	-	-	CASRGAGSSETQYF	TGTGCCAGCAGGGGCGCCGGGTCGTCAGAGACCCAGTACTTC
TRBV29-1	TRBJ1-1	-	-	CSVEDRPMNTEAFF	TGCAGCGTTGAAGATCGGCCGATGAACACTGAAGCTTTCTTT
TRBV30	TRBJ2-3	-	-	CAWSKRSTDTQYF	TGTGCCTGGAGCAAGAGGAGCACAGATACGCAGTATTTT
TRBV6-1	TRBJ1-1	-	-	CASSRGEEAFF	TGTGCCAGCAGTCGAGGGGAGGAAGCTTTCTTT
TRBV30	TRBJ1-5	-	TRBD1	CAWSGLSGTAVNQPQHF	TGTGCCTGGAGTGGACTTTCCGGGACAGCGGTAAATCAGCCCCAGCATTTT
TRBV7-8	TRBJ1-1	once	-	CASSLKRQLNTEAFF	TGTGCCAGCAGCTTAAAGAGGCAGCTGAACACTGAAGCTTTCTTT
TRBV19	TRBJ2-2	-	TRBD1	CASSIGDRAAGELFF	TGTGCCAGTAGTATAGGGGACAGGGCCGCCGGGGAGCTGTTTTTT
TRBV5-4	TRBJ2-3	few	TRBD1	CASSRDRGTDTQYF	TGTGCCAGCAGCCGGGACAGGGGCACAGATACGCAGTATTTT
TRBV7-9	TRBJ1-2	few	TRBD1	CASSIRDRGPYGYTF	TGTGCCAGCAGCATCCGGGACAGGGGGCCCTATGGCTACACCTTC
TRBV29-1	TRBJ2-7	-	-	CSVEGPTEQYF	TGCAGCGTTGAAGGCCCGACCGAGCAGTACTTC
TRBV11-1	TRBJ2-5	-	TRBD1	CASSQPGQGAKETQYF	TGTGCCAGCAGCCAACCGGGACAGGGGGCGAAGGAGACCCAGTACTTC
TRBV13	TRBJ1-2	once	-	CASSLGAVIYGYTF	TGTGCCAGCAGCTTAGGAGCGGTTATCTATGGCTACACCTTC
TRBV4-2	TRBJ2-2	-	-	CASSQEGPTQGNGELFF	TGTGCCAGCAGCCAAGAGGGGCCCACACAAGGCAACGGGGAGCTGTTTTTT
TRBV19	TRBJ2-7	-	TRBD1	CASSNGQVEYEQYF	TGTGCCAGTAGTAACGGACAGGTAGAATACGAGCAGTACTTC
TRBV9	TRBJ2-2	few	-	CASSHRAGANTGELFF	TGTGCCAGCAGCCACCGGGCGGGGGCTAACACCGGGGAGCTGTTTTTT
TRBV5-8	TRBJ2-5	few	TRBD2	CASSLVLAGGPGGMGETQYF	TGTGCCAGCAGCTTGGTTCTAGCGGGGGGGCCTGGCGGTATGGGAGAGACCCAGTACTTC
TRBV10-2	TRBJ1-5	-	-	CASCDSNQPQHF	TGCGCCAGCTGTGATAGCAATCAGCCCCAGCATTTT
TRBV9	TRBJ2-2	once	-	CASSVEYRDTGELFF	TGTGCCAGCAGCGTAGAATACAGGGACACCGGGGAGCTGTTTTTT